These 25 T cell receptor beta chains came from one sample sequenced in a study of kidney transplant recipient with SARS-CoV-2 infection. TCRdb re-called the reads with MiXCR, one entry per CDR3 protein. The table has 200,000 to 300,000 distinct CDR3 sequences, 29% seen once. The material sequenced was a blood sample, taken at baseline and on roughly day 120 from a kidney transplant recipient. Receptor source: a male patient aged 30 to 40 who had COVID-19 and was a kidney transplant recipient. Certain T cells may be donor cells from the graft.

This clonotype was seen ten or more times. This rearrangement joins TRBV6-6 to TRBJ2-7, with D tentatively TRBD1 or TRBD2 (6 bases each). The germline CDR1 and CDR2 sequences are MNHNY and SVGAGI (reference sequence). CDR3 length: 14 amino acids. Trimming cost V 7 bases and J 2 bases, with 15 bases left between them. CDR3 in amino acids: CASTAGGATYEQYF. DNA for the CDR3: TGTGCCAGCACGGCCGGGGGCGCCACCTACGAGCAGTACTTC.

This clonotype was counted at least ten times. The V gene is TRBV7-7, the J gene TRBJ1-2; the D is unclear. The CDR3 extends over 17 amino acids. The germline CDR1 and CDR2 sequences are SSHAT and FNYEAQ (reference sequence). The V and J ends lost 5 bases and 4 bases respectively, with 23 bases between them. CDR3 in amino acids: CASSSWNKCRKTYGYTF. The CDR3 DNA reads as TGTGCCAGCAGCAGTTGGAATAAGTGCCGAAAGACCTATGGCTACACCTTC.

This clonotype was counted many times. The gene calls are TRBV30 and TRBJ1-2; D gene ambiguous. Trimming stripped 5 bases from V and 4 bases from J, with 23 bases between. The CDR3 totals 16 residues. CDR1 and CDR2 (germline): GTSNPN, SVGIG (reference sequence). In nucleotides, the CDR3 is TGTGCCTGGGCTTGCTTGCGTTATAGAAAGACCTATGGCTACACCTTC. Translation: CAWACLRYRKTYGYTF.

This clonotype has ten or more counts. The chain uses TRBV15 and TRBJ1-2, with 9 bases identical to TRBD1. The germline V gene has CDR1 LNHNV and CDR2 YYDKDF (reference sequence). V lost 7 bases, J lost 2 bases, and 5 bases stayed unmatched. The CDR3 contains 14 residues. CDR3 DNA: TGTGCCACCACCCAGGGACAGGGCAACTATGGCTACACCTTC. Its translation is CATTQGQGNYGYTF.

This clonotype occurred many times. The rearrangement uses TRBV5-5 and TRBJ1-2; D call uncertain. The germline CDR1 and CDR2 sequences are SGHKS and YYEKEE (reference sequence). CDR3 length: 16 amino acids. The V end lost 7 bases, the J end lost 4 bases, and 23 bases lay between the germline ends. CDR3 in amino acids: CASRQYVSRKTYGYTF. In DNA form, the CDR3 reads TGTGCCAGCCGCCAGTATGTCTCGCGAAAGACCTATGGCTACACCTTC.

In the case of this clonotype: A much larger clonotype is one base distant, so this may be a read error. The chain couples TRBV4-3 to TRBJ2-7, with D possibly being TRBD1 (6 bases). V lost 0 bases to trimming and J lost 5 bases, with 14 bases between them. The V gene's germline CDR1 is LGHNA and CDR2 YSLEER. The CDR3 totals 15 residues. CDR3 region: CASSQDQTGSHEQYF. The CDR3 region has the DNA TGCGCCAGCAGCCAAGATCAAACAGGGAGCCACGAGCAGTACTTC.

This clonotype appeared a few times. The V call is TRBV19, the J call TRBJ2-5, with a possible D match to TRBD2 (5 bases). The CDR3 runs to 11 residues. Germline V lookup: CDR1 LNHDA, CDR2 SQIVND (reference sequence). V shed 7 bases and J shed 4 bases, with 7 bases lying between them. CDR3 bases: TGTGCCAGTAAGGCGGGAGAGACCCAGTACTTC. Protein sequence: CASKAGETQYF.

In its sample, this clonotype was seen many times. This rearrangement joins TRBV20-1 to TRBJ1-1; D is unclear. Per the germline V gene, CDR1 is DFQATT and CDR2 is SNEGSKA (reference sequence). The CDR3 is 13 amino acids. The V end was cut by 5 bases, the J end by 1 base, with 11 bases between. The CDR3: CSAPFQPNTEAFF. In nucleotides, the CDR3 is TGCAGTGCTCCTTTCCAACCGAACACTGAAGCTTTCTTT.

On this clonotype itself: A read error is possible here, since a much larger clone lies one base away. This chain connects TRBV3-1 to TRBJ2-5, with D unresolved. CDR3 length equals 17 residues. Germline CDR1 and CDR2: LGHDT and YNNKEL (reference sequence). Trimming removed 5 bases from V and 5 bases from J, with 24 bases in between. CDR3 DNA: TGTGCCAGCAGCATGCAGTTTCCCATTTCTTTCTCTGAGACCCAGTACTTC. Its protein product is CASSMQFPISFSETQYF.

About this clonotype: A much more abundant neighbour one base away suggests this may be a read error. J is TRBJ2-1 and V is TRBV27, with D perhaps assigned TRBD1 or TRBD2 (5 bases each). The germline CDR1 and CDR2 sequences are MNHEY and SMNVEV (reference sequence). This CDR3 contains 15 residues. V was cut by 7 bases and J by 7 bases, with 20 bases left in between. This chain's CDR3 is CASTSSGARTNEQFF. In nucleotides, the CDR3 is TGTGCCAGCACCTCCTCCGGGGCTAGAACGAATGAGCAGTTCTTC.

This clonotype was detected a few times. The CDR3 protein is CASSIDGTGVTDTQYF. In DNA, the CDR3 is TGTGCCAGTAGTATAGATGGGACAGGGGTGACAGATACGCAGTATTTT. This chain uses TRBV19 with TRBJ2-3; TRBD1 matches 10 bases. Germline V gene sequence: CDR1 LNHDA, CDR2 SQIVND (reference sequence). J was trimmed by 3 bases and V by 0 bases; bases with no gene match: 3. The length of the CDR3 is 16 residues. The full variable domain, completed using reference TRBV19 and TRBJ2-3, is DGGITQSPKYLFRKEGQNVTLSCEQNLNHDAMYWYRQDPGQGLRLIYYSQIVNDFQKGDIAEGYSVSREKKESFPLTVTSAQKNPTAFYLCASSIDGTGVTDTQYFGPGTRLTVL.

A note on this clonotype: A single base separates this from a much larger clone, so it may be a read error. This chain connects TRBV12-5 to TRBJ1-2, with a weak D call TRBD1 (5 bases). V lost 5 bases, J lost 6 bases, and 25 bases lay in between. The CDR3 extends over 17 amino acids. Looked up from germline, CDR1 is LGHNT and CDR2 is FRNRAP. The CDR3 protein is CASGSPCLQGKTHGYTF. The CDR3, as DNA: TGTGCTAGTGGTAGTCCTTGTTTGCAGGGAAAGACCCATGGCTACACCTTC.

This clonotype was counted ten times or more. The chain couples TRBV25-1 to TRBJ1-2; D is uncertain. CDR3 length: 17 residues. CDR1 and CDR2 from the germline V gene are MGHDK and SYGVNS. The V end was cut by 4 bases, the J end by 4 bases, with 22 bases between. CDR3 sequence: CASSARSELGKTYGYTF. As DNA, the CDR3 is TGTGCCAGCAGTGCACGGTCAGAACTGGGAAAGACCTATGGCTACACCTTC.

V usage is TRBV6-1 and J usage is TRBJ2-7; 9 positions agree with TRBD1. V shed 2 bases, J shed 3 bases, and the junction held 5 bases outside the gene matches. The germline V gene has CDR1 MNHNS and CDR2 SASEGT. The length of the CDR3 is 15 residues. CDR3 bases: TGTGCCAGCAGTGAAAAAATGACAGGGGGCTACGAGCAGTACGTC. Translated: CASSEKMTGGYEQYV.

With respect to this clonotype: A far larger clone lies a single base away; this is likely a read error. J is TRBJ2-4 and V is TRBV6-5, with 11 bases lining up with TRBD1. The assigned J gene may be wrong: the sequence end matches TRBJ2-5 better. The CDR3 is made up of 14 amino acids. In germline, CDR1 is MNHEY, CDR2 SVGAGI. Here the CDR3 DNA reads TGTGCCAGCAACTCCGGACAGGGGGCAAAGACCCAGTACTTC. Amino acids: CASNSGQGAKTQYF.

This clonotype was counted many times. This chain joins TRBV6-5 and TRBJ1-1, with D tentatively TRBD1 (6 bases). Germline values: CDR1 MNHEY, CDR2 SVGAGI. CDR3 length: 13 amino acids. V dropped 1 base and J dropped 9 bases, with 12 bases sitting between them. The CDR3 reads CASSYYPGAKAFF. In DNA, the CDR3 is TGTGCCAGCAGTTACTATCCGGGGGCGAAAGCTTTCTTT.

This clonotype was seen repeatedly, ten times or more. The V call is TRBV3-1, the J call TRBJ2-5, with D perhaps TRBD1 (5 bases). Trimming removed 4 bases from V and 5 bases from J, with 23 bases in between. Germline V gene lookup returns CDR1 LGHDT and CDR2 YNNKEL (reference sequence). The CDR3 has 17 residues. The CDR3 sequence is CASSPQVPISFSETQYF. The CDR3, as DNA: TGTGCCAGCAGCCCACAGGTTCCCATTTCTTTCTCTGAGACCCAGTACTTC.

A note on this clonotype: A much larger clone lies one base from this, so it may be a read error. The CDR3 protein is CARQFKVVRKAYGYTF. The CDR3 nucleotides are TGTGCCAGACAGTTTAAAGTGGTGAGAAAGGCCTATGGCTACACCTTC. The chain employs TRBV5-3 and TRBJ1-2; D is undetermined. TRBV5-3 is an open reading frame, and its role is uncertain. Trimming shortened V by 7 bases and J by 4 bases, and 23 bases separated the two germline ends. The CDR3 consists of 16 residues.

This clonotype was counted many times. The J gene is TRBJ1-2, the V gene TRBV5-3; D unresolved. TRBV5-3 is designated an ORF whose function remains uncertain. V lost 7 bases to trimming and J lost 4 bases, with 23 bases between them. The CDR3 is made up of 16 amino acids. The CDR3 nucleotides read TGTGCCAGAGATGTCAGAGTGGTGAGAAAGACCTATGGCTACACCTTC. Protein product: CARDVRVVRKTYGYTF.

The table lists this clonotype with many counts. This chain uses TRBV12-2 with TRBJ1-2. TRBV12-2 is a pseudogene. CDR3 length: 17 amino acids. In DNA, the CDR3 is TGTGCAAGTCGCAGCGTAGTGACTCCACGAAAGACCTATGGCTACACCTTC. As protein: CASRSVVTPRKTYGYTF.

This clonotype was detected many times. The chain has TRBV30 and TRBJ1-1; a possible D gene is TRBD1 (6 bases). V gave up 4 bases and J gave up 1 base, with 10 bases separating them. CDR3 length equals 13 residues. In germline, CDR1 is GTSNPN, CDR2 SVGIG (reference sequence). This chain's CDR3 is CAWNKGGNTEAFF. Written as DNA, the CDR3 is TGTGCCTGGAATAAGGGGGGGAACACTGAAGCTTTCTTT.

This clonotype has ten or more counts. V usage is TRBV3-1 and J usage is TRBJ2-3; D not certain. This CDR3 has 17 amino acids. CDR1 and CDR2 (germline): LGHDT, YNNKEL (reference sequence). V shed 5 bases and J shed 5 bases, with 23 bases lying between them. The CDR3 loop is CASSDILPFVMQDTQYF. DNA for the CDR3: TGTGCCAGCAGCGATATACTCCCATTTGTCATGCAAGATACGCAGTATTTT.

This clonotype was picked up many times. V is TRBV5-4 and J is TRBJ2-7; D is possibly TRBD2 (5 bases). This CDR3 has 15 residues. Germline CDR1 and CDR2: SGHNT and YYREEE (reference sequence). V gave up 2 bases and J gave up 3 bases, with 15 bases separating them. The CDR3 loop is CASSFPWAGRYEQYF. The CDR3 DNA follows: TGTGCCAGCAGCTTCCCATGGGCGGGCCGCTACGAGCAGTACTTC. The complete variable domain, with remaining parts taken from reference TRBV5-4 and TRBJ2-7, reads ETGVTQSPTHLIKTRGQQVTLRCSSQSGHNTVSWYQQALGQGPQFIFQYYREEENGRGNFPPRFSGLQFPNYSSELNVNALELDDSALYLCASSFPWAGRYEQYFGPGTRLTVT.

This clonotype was seen many times. This sequence joins TRBV15 and TRBJ2-5, with D unresolved. Trimming took 0 bases from V and 6 from J, leaving 14 bases between them. Per germline, CDR1 LNHNV and CDR2 YYDKDF (reference sequence). The CDR3 runs 15 residues. The CDR3: CATSRDFGSMQTQYF. CDR3 nucleotides: TGTGCCACCAGCAGAGATTTTGGAAGTATGCAGACCCAGTACTTC.

This clonotype was seen repeatedly, ten times or more. This rearrangement joins TRBV19 to TRBJ1-1, with TRBD1 matching over 7 bases. CDR1 is LNHDA and CDR2 is SQIVND in the germline V gene (reference sequence). J was trimmed by 6 bases and V by 8 bases; bases with no gene match: 6. This CDR3 contains 12 residues. The CDR3 loop reads CASSEGAPEAFF. CDR3 DNA sequence: TGTGCCAGTTCTGAGGGGGCGCCTGAAGCTTTCTTT.